This T cell receptor beta chain was obtained from a study of CD8 T cells in Susac syndrome. Broader study findings: Peak Susac CD8+ clonal expansion was seen in TEMRA cells and active patients.

It was with random hexamers that about 0.45 to 1 ug RNA was reverse transcribed. TCRdb re-derived calls from the immunoSEQ multiplex PCR reads in MiXCR, one entry per CDR3 protein. The sample lists tens of thousands of distinct CDR3 sequences, around 96% seen once, with roughly 0.62% in the top ten. For this clonotype: Its antigen is currently unknown.

Per the germline V gene, CDR1 is DFQATT and CDR2 is SNEGSKA (reference sequence). The V end lost 4 bases, the J end lost 4 bases, and 16 bases lay between the germline ends. The CDR3 loop spans 14 amino acids. The chain combines TRBV20-1 with TRBJ1-2; D is undetermined. The sample was CD8+ T cells from PBMCs. The origin of this receptor is a human donor with Susac syndrome. CDR3 DNA sequence: TGCAGTGCTACCGCGGGTAGGCTAGGCTATGGCTACACCTTC. It specifies CSATAGRLGYGYTF.